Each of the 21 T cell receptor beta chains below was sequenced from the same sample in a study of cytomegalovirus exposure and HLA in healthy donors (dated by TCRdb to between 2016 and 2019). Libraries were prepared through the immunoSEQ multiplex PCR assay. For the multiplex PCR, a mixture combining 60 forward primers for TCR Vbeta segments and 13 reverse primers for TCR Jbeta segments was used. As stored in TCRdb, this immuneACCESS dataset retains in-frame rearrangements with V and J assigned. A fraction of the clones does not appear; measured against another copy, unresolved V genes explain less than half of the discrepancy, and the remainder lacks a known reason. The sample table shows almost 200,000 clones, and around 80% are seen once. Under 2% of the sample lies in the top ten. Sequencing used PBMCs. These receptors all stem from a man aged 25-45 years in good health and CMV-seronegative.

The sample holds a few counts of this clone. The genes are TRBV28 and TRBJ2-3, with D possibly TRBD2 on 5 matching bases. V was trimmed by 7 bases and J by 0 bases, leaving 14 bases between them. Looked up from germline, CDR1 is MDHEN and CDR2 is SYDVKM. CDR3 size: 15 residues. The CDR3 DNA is TGTGCCAGCACCCCGAGTTCGGGAAGCACAGATACGCAGTATTTT. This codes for CASTPSSGSTDTQYF.

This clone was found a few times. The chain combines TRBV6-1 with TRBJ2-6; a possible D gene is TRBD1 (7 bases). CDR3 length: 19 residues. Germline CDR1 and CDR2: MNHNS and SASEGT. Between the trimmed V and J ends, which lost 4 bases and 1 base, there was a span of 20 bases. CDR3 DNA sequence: TGTGCCAGCAGTGGGGCGGAGGGGACAGCAATATCTGGGGCCAACGTCCTGACTTTC. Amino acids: CASSGAEGTAISGANVLTF.

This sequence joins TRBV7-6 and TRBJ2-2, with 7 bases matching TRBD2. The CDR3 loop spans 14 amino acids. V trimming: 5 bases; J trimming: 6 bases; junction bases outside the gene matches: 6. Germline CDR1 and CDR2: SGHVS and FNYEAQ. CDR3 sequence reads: CASSTGGPPGELFF. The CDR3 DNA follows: TGTGCCAGCAGCACGGGGGGTCCCCCCGGGGAGCTGTTTTTT.

Written as DNA, the CDR3 is TGTGCCACCAGCAGTGGTCTAGACTACTACTCCTACGAGCAGTACTTC. This translates into CATSSGLDYYSYEQYF. The chain uses TRBV15 and TRBJ2-7, with a weak D call TRBD2 (5 bases). In germline, CDR1 is LNHNV, CDR2 YYDKDF (reference sequence). V shed 3 bases and J shed 0 bases, with 15 bases lying between them. The CDR3 covers 16 residues. Using reference TRBV15 and TRBJ2-7 for the parts outside the CDR3, the full variable domain is DAMVIQNPRYQVTQFGKPVTLSCSQTLNHNVMYWYQQKSSQAPKLLFHYYDKDFNNEADTPDNFQSRRPNTSFCFLDIRSPGLGDTAMYLCATSSGLDYYSYEQYFGPGTRLTVT.

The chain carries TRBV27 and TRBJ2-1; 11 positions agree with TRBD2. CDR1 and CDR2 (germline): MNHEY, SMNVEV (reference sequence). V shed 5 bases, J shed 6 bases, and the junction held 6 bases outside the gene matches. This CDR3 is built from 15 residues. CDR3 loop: CASSILAGETNEQFF. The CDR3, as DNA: TGTGCCAGCAGTATACTAGCGGGAGAGACCAATGAGCAGTTCTTC.

The CDR3 DNA reads as TGTGCCAGCAGCCTTGGGCTAGCAAGCTTAGGCGAGCAGTACTTC. It codes for CASSLGLASLGEQYF. J is TRBJ2-7 and V is TRBV11-1; maybe TRBD2 (5 bases). From germline, CDR1 is SGHAT and CDR2 FQDESV (reference sequence). Trimming took 5 bases from V and 6 from J, leaving 20 bases between them. The CDR3 covers 15 residues.

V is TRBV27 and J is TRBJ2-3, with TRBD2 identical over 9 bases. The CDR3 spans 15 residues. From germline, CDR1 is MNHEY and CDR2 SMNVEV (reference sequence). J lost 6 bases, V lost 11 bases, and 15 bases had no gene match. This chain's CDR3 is CASKGGGRAVDTQYF. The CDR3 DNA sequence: TGTGCCTCCAAAGGGGGCGGGAGGGCTGTCGATACGCAGTATTTT.

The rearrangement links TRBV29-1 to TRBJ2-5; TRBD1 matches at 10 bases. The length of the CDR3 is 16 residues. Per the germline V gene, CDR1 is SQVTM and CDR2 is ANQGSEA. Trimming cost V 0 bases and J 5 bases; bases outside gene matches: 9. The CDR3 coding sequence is TGCAGCGTTGAAGATTCCGGGACAGGGGATGGCGAGACCCAGTACTTC. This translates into CSVEDSGTGDGETQYF.

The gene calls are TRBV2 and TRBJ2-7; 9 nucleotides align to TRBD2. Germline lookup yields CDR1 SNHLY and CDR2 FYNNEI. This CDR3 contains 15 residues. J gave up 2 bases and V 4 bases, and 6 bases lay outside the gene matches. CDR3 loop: CASSAPQRGAYEQYF. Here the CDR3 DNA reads TGTGCCAGCAGTGCCCCTCAGCGGGGGGCCTACGAGCAGTACTTC.

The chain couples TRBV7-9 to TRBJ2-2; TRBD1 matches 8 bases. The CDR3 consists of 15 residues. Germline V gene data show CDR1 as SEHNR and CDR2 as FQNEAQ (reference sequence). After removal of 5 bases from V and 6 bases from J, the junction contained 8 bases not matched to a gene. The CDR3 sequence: CASSPAEDRAGELFF. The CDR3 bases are TGTGCCAGCAGCCCCGCAGAGGACAGGGCCGGGGAGCTGTTTTTT.

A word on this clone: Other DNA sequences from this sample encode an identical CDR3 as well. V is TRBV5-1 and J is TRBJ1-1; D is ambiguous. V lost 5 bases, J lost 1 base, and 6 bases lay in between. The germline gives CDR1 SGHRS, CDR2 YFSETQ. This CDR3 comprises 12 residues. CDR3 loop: CASRAGNTEAFF. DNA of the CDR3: TGCGCCAGCAGGGCAGGGAACACTGAAGCTTTCTTT.

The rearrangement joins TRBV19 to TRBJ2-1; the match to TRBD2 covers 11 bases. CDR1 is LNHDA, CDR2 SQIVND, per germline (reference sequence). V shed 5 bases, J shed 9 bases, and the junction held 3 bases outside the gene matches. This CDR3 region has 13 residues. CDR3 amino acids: CASSLLAGGEQFF. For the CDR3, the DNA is TGTGCCAGTAGTTTGCTAGCGGGAGGTGAGCAGTTCTTC.

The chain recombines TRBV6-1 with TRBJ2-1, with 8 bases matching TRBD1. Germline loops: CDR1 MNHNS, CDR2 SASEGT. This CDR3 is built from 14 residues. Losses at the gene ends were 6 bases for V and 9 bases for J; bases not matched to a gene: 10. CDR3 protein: CASRADRGWAEQFF. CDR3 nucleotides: TGTGCCAGCAGAGCCGACAGGGGCTGGGCTGAGCAGTTCTTC.

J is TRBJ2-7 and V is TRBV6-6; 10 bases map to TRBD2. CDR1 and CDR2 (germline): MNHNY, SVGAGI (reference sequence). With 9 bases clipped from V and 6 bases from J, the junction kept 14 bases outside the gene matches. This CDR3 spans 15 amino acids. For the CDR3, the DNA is TGTGCCAGTCATGTAGGGGAGCTAGCGGGAGCCGAGCAGTACTTC. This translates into CASHVGELAGAEQYF.

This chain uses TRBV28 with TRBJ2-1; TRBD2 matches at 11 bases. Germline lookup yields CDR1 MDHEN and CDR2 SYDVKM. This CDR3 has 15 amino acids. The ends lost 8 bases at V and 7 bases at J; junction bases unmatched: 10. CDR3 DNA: TGTGCCAGCGATCTTAGCGGGAGGGCCGGTAATGAGCAGTTCTTC. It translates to CASDLSGRAGNEQFF.

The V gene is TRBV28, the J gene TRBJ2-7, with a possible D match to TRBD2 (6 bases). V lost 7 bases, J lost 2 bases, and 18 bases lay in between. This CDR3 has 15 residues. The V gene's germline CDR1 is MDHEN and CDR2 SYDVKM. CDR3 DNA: TGTGCCAGCACTCCCGCCGGGACTCGGACCTACGAGCAGTACTTC. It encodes CASTPAGTRTYEQYF.

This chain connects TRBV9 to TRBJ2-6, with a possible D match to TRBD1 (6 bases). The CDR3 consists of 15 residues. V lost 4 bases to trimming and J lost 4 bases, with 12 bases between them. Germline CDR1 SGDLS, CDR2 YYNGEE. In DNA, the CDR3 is TGTGCCAGCAGCACTACAGGGTTCGGGGCCAACGTCCTGACTTTC. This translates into CASSTTGFGANVLTF.

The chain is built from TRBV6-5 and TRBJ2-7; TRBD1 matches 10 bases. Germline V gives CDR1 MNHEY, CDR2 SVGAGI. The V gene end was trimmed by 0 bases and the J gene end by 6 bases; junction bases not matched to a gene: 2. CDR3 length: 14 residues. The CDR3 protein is CASSYSRTGGEQYF. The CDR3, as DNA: TGTGCCAGCAGTTACTCGCGGACAGGGGGCGAGCAGTACTTC.

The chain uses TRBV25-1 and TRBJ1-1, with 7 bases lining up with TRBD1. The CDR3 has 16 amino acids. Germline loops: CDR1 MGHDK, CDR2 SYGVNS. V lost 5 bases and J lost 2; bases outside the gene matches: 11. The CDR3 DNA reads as TGTGCCAGCAGTAAACTTGACAGGGCGGGAAACACTGAAGCTTTCTTT. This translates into CASSKLDRAGNTEAFF.

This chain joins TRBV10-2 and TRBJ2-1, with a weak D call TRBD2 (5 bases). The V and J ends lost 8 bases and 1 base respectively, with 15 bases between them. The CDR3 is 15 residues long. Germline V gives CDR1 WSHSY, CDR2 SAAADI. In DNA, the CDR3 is TGCGCCAGCCTGGACTGGAGCCAGTCCTACAATGAGCAGTTCTTC. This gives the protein CASLDWSQSYNEQFF.

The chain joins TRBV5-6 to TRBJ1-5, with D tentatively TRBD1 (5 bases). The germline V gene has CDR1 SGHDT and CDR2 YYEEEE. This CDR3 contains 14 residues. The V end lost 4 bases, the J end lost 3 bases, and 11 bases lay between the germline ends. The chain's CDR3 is CASSPRGLNQPQHF. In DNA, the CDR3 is TGTGCCAGCAGCCCGAGGGGACTCAATCAGCCCCAGCATTTT.